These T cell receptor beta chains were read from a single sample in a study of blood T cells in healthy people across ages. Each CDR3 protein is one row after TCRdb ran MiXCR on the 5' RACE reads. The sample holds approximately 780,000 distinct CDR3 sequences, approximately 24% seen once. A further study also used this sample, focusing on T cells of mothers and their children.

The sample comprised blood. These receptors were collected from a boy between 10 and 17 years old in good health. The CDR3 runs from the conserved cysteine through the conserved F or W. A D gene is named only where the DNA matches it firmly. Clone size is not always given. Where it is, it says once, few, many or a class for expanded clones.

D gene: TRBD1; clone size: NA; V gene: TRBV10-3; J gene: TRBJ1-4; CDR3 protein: CAISESQGVNEKLFF; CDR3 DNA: TGTGCCATCAGTGAGTCACAGGGGGTCAATGAAAAACTGTTTTTT
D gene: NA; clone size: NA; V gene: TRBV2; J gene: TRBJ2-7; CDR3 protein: CASKLESYEQYF; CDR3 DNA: TGTGCCAGCAAGCTGGAGTCCTACGAGCAGTACTTC
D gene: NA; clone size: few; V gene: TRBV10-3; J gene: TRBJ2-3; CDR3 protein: CAIKRAGGTDTQYF; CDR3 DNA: TGTGCCATCAAAAGGGCTGGAGGCACAGATACGCAGTATTTT
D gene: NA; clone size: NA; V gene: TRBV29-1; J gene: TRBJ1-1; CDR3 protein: CSVRGGAEAFF; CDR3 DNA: TGCAGCGTCCGGGGCGGAGCTGAAGCTTTCTTT
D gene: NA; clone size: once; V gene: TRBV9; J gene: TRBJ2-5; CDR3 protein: CASSVTPRGAETQYF; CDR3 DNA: TGTGCCAGCAGCGTGACTCCCAGGGGGGCAGAGACCCAGTACTTC
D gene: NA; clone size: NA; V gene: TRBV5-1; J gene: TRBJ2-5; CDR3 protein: CASKGQGQETQYF; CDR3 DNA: TGCGCCAGCAAGGGGCAGGGCCAAGAGACCCAGTACTTC
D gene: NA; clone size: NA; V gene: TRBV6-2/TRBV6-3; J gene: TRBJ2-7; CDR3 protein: CASSLGRSKYF; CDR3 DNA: TGTGCCAGCAGTTTAGGAAGGAGCAAGTACTTC
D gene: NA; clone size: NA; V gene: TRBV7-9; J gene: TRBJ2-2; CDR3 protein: CASSSNQELFF; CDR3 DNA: TGTGCCAGCAGCTCGAACCAAGAGCTGTTTTTT
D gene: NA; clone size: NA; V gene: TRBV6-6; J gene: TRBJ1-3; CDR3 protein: CASSYQSLRDTIYF; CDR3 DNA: TGTGCCAGCAGTTACCAGAGCCTTCGAGACACCATATATTTT
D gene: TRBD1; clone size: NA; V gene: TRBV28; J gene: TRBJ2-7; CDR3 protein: CASSRDSKSTYEQYF; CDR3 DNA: TGTGCCAGCAGTCGGGACAGTAAGTCGACTTACGAGCAGTACTTC
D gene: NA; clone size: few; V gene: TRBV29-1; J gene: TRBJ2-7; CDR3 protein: CSVAPTGFNEQYF; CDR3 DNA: TGCAGCGTTGCCCCCACAGGGTTCAACGAGCAGTACTTC
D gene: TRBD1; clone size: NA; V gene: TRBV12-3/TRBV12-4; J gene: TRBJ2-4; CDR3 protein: CASSSETGVAKNIQYF; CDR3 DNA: TGTGCCAGCAGTTCCGAGACAGGGGTAGCCAAAAACATTCAGTACTTC
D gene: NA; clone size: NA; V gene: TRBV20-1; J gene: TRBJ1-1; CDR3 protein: CSAREALGPSRAFF; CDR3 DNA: TGCAGTGCTAGAGAGGCGCTAGGTCCGTCACGGGCTTTCTTT
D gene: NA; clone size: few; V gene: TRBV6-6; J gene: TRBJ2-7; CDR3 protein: CASSYRGREYF; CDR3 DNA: TGTGCCAGCAGTTACAGGGGGAGGGAGTACTTC
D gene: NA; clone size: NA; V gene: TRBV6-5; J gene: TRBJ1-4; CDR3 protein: CASSYSGRGTGEEKLFF; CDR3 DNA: TGTGCCAGCAGTTACTCCGGCCGGGGGACCGGGGAAGAAAAACTGTTTTTT
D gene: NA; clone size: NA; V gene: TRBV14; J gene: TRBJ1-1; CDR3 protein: CASSKVQMNTEAFF; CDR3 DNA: TGTGCCAGCAGCAAGGTTCAGATGAACACTGAAGCTTTCTTT
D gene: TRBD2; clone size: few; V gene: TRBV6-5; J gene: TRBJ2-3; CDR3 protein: CASRGAGATTDTQYF; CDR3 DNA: TGTGCCAGCAGAGGAGCGGGGGCCACCACAGATACGCAGTATTTT
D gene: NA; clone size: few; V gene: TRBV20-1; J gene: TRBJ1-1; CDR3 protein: CSARVRGEEAFF; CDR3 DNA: TGCAGTGCTAGAGTGAGGGGGGAGGAAGCTTTCTTT
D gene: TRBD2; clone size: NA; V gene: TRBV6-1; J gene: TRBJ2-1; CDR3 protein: CAGRPAAGGPNEQFF; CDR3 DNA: TGTGCCGGCAGACCCGCGGCGGGGGGGCCGAATGAGCAGTTCTTC
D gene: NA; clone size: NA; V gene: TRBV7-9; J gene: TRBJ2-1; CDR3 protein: CASSPRSAGTNEQFF; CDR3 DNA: TGTGCCAGCAGCCCCAGATCGGCGGGGACTAATGAGCAGTTCTTC
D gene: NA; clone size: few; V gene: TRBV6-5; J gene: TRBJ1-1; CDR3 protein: CASRGRSEAFF; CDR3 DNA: TGTGCCAGCAGGGGAAGGAGTGAAGCTTTCTTT
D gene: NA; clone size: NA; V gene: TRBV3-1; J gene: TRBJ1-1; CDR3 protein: CASSQDSGGVGSAEAFF; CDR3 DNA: TGTGCCAGCAGCCAAGATTCGGGCGGGGTAGGCAGCGCTGAAGCTTTCTTT
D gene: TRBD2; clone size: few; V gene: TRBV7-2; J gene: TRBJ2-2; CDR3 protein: CASSLGGIPRELFF; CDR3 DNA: TGTGCCAGCAGCCTGGGGGGGATCCCCCGGGAGCTGTTTTTT
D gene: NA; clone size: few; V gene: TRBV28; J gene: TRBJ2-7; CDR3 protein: CASSYRRDPYEQYF; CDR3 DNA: TGTGCCAGCAGTTACCGACGGGACCCATACGAGCAGTACTTC
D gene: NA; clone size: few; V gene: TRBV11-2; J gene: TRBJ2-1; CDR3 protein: CASSLGINEQFF; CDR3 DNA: TGTGCCAGCAGCTTAGGGATCAATGAGCAGTTCTTC